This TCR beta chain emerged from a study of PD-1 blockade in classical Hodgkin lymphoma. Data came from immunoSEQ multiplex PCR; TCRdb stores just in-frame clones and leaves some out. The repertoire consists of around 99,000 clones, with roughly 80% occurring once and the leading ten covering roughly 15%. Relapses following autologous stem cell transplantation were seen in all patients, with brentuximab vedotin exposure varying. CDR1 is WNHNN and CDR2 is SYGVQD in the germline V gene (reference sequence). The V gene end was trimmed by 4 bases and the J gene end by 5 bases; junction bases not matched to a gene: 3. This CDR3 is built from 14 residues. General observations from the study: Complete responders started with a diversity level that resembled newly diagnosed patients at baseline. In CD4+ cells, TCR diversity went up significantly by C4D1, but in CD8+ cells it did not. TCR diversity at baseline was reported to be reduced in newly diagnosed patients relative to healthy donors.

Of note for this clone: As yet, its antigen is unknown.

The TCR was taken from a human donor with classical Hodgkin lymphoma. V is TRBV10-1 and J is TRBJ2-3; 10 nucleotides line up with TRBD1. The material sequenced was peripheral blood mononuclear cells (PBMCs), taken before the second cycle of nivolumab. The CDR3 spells CASSAGQGKDTQYF. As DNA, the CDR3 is TGCGCCAGCAGTGCGGGACAGGGGAAAGATACGCAGTATTTT.